One sample yielded the 32 T cell receptor beta chains listed below, sequenced in a study of identical twins. A single record per CDR3 protein comes from TCRdb applying MiXCR to the 5' RACE reads. This repertoire shows approximately 500,000 distinct CDR3 sequences, over 12% found once; its top ten account for less than 0.5%. This sample was also put to use in a study of yellow fever vaccine responses in identical twins.

The sample taken for sequencing was CD4+ T cells sorted from blood. The receptors here all came from a woman aged 18-35 years in good health.

This clonotype was seen only a few times. The gene calls are TRBV2 and TRBJ2-5; 7 bases line up with TRBD2. CDR3 size: 13 residues. With 9 bases clipped from V and 2 bases from J, the junction kept 6 bases outside the gene matches. CDR1 is SNHLY, CDR2 FYNNEI, per germline. This CDR3 is CARQAGPQETQYF. Written as DNA, the CDR3 is TGTGCCAGGCAAGCGGGGCCTCAAGAGACCCAGTACTTC.

The chain combines TRBV29-1 with TRBJ1-3, with 9 bases aligning to TRBD1. V gave up 7 bases and J gave up 4 bases; unmatched junction bases: 5. CDR1 is SQVTM, CDR2 ANQGSEA, per germline. The length of the CDR3 is 13 residues. CDR3 loop: CSGEDRGGNTIYF. CDR3 bases: TGCAGCGGAGAGGACAGGGGAGGAAACACCATATATTTT.

V is TRBV10-3 and J is TRBJ1-2; 8 bases line up with TRBD1. V was pared by 2 bases and J by 8 bases, with 16 bases of the junction left unmatched. In germline, CDR1 is ENHRY, CDR2 SYGVKD. The CDR3 consists of 17 residues. The chain's CDR3 is CAISEPFRQGLTEGYTF. The CDR3 nucleotides are TGTGCCATCAGTGAGCCCTTTCGACAGGGGCTTACCGAAGGCTACACCTTC.

V gene TRBV24-1 combines with J gene TRBJ2-5; tentative D call: TRBD2 (6 bases). Trimming left V 4 bases short and J 0 bases short, with 8 bases between. Germline V lookup: CDR1 KGHDR, CDR2 SFDVKD. CDR3 length equals 14 residues. CDR3 DNA: TGTGCCACCAGTGACCGGGAGTACCAAGAGACCCAGTACTTC. This codes for CATSDREYQETQYF.

The sample holds a few counts of this clonotype. The chain has TRBV12-3 or TRBV12-4 and TRBJ2-6; perhaps D is TRBD1 or TRBD2 (5 bases each). This CDR3 is built from 15 residues. V was clipped by 10 bases and J by 0 bases, with 13 bases between them. CDR3 in DNA: TGTGCCACCCGGGACGGACGCTCTGGGGCCAACGTCCTGACTTTC. Encoded protein: CATRDGRSGANVLTF.

This clonotype was recorded at least ten times. J is TRBJ1-2 and V is TRBV12-3 or TRBV12-4, with unresolved D. Deletions cut 6 bases from V and 8 bases from J, with 13 bases between. CDR3 length: 12 residues. Here the CDR3 DNA reads TGTGCCAGCAGCCGTATACTTCGGGGCTACACCTTC. It codes for CASSRILRGYTF.

The table lists this clonotype with a few counts. The rearrangement uses TRBV12-3 or TRBV12-4 and TRBJ1-1; D not resolved. This CDR3 spans 11 amino acids. The germline V and J ends were trimmed by 3 bases and 7 bases, with 6 bases remaining between them. CDR3 DNA: TGTGCCAGCAGTTTTAACGGTGAAGCTTTCTTT. This encodes CASSFNGEAFF.

This clonotype was observed a handful of times. The CDR3 loop is CASSQVIQSGELFF. DNA for the CDR3: TGTGCCAGCAGCCAAGTTATCCAGTCCGGGGAGCTGTTTTTT. The gene calls are TRBV14 and TRBJ2-2; D not certain. The CDR3 spans 14 residues. Trimming stripped 1 base from V and 6 bases from J, with 9 bases between. Germline lookup yields CDR1 SGHDN and CDR2 FVKESK.

This clonotype was counted a few times. The rearrangement joins TRBV28 to TRBJ2-1; weak D call: TRBD2 (5 bases). V dropped 5 bases and J dropped 5 bases, with 16 bases sitting between them. CDR3 size: 15 residues. The germline gives CDR1 MDHEN, CDR2 SYDVKM. CDR3 bases: TGTGCCAGCAGTCGGACTCGCAAGGGAAACAATGAGCAGTTCTTC. Protein: CASSRTRKGNNEQFF.

The chain combines TRBV19 with TRBJ2-7; 7 nucleotides line up with TRBD1. V shed 5 bases and J 4 bases; nucleotides not matched to a gene: 5. The germline V gene has CDR1 LNHDA and CDR2 SQIVND (reference sequence). This CDR3 region has 13 residues. The CDR3 loop is CASSSTGWYEQYV. The DNA for the CDR3 is TGTGCCAGTAGTTCGACAGGGTGGTACGAGCAGTACGTC.

The chain has TRBV9 and TRBJ2-5; 9 bases map to TRBD2. CDR1 and CDR2 (germline): SGDLS, YYNGEE. The CDR3 sequence is 16 residues long. Trimming cost V 2 bases and J 1 base; bases outside gene matches: 6. CDR3 DNA sequence: TGTGCCAGCAGCGTCGCGGGGGGGGGTAGCCAAGAGACCCAGTACTTC. Its translation: CASSVAGGGSQETQYF.

This clonotype was detected many times. The chain joins TRBV12-3 or TRBV12-4 to TRBJ1-1, with D possibly TRBD1 on 6 matching bases. Deletions cut 6 bases from V and 8 bases from J, with 10 bases between. This CDR3 region has 11 residues. As DNA, the CDR3 is TGTGCCAGCAGCAACAGGGTGGAAGCTTTCTTT. The encoded protein is CASSNRVEAFF.

This clonotype was counted between two and nine times. The chain has TRBV6-2 or TRBV6-3 and TRBJ2-2; D may be TRBD1 or TRBD2 (6 bases each). The V gene's germline CDR1 is MNHEY and CDR2 SVGEGT. V was clipped by 7 bases and J by 2 bases, with 14 bases between them. The CDR3 spans 15 residues. The CDR3: CASTYGGANTGELFF. In DNA form, the CDR3 reads TGTGCCAGCACCTACGGGGGCGCAAACACCGGGGAGCTGTTTTTT.

This clonotype was counted a few times. The chain joins TRBV7-2 to TRBJ2-1; 10 bases map to TRBD2. The CDR3 is 16 residues long. J lost 8 bases, V lost 0 bases, and 7 bases had no gene match. Germline V gene lookup returns CDR1 SGHTA and CDR2 FQGNSA. The CDR3 loop is CASSLASSGRMHEQFF. DNA for the CDR3: TGTGCCAGCAGCTTAGCCTCTAGCGGGAGAATGCATGAGCAGTTCTTC.

The chain joins TRBV4-1 to TRBJ2-5, with D possibly TRBD2 on 6 matching bases. Trimming removed 4 bases at V and 5 bases at J, with 23 bases between. The CDR3 is made up of 17 amino acids. The V gene's germline CDR1 is MGHRA and CDR2 YSYEKL. The DNA of the CDR3 is TGCGCCAGCAGCCCCTTCTTCCGGGCCCAACGGGGGGAGACCCAGTACTTC. Encoded protein: CASSPFFRAQRGETQYF.

This clonotype has a handful of counts. The V call is TRBV5-1, the J call TRBJ2-2, with D hard to call. V shed 6 bases and J shed 0 bases, with 9 bases lying between them. The length of the CDR3 is 14 residues. Germline V lookup: CDR1 SGHRS, CDR2 YFSETQ. This chain's CDR3 is CASTPGTNTGELFF. CDR3 coding DNA: TGCGCCAGCACCCCGGGCACGAACACCGGGGAGCTGTTTTTT.

This chain connects TRBV5-1 to TRBJ2-5; D is undetermined. V was cut by 1 base and J by 0 bases, with 4 bases left in between. Germline-derived CDR1 and CDR2 are SGHRS and YFSETQ. The length of the CDR3 is 13 residues. CDR3 DNA sequence: TGCGCCAGCAGCTTGCAGTACCAAGAGACCCAGTACTTC. Its translation: CASSLQYQETQYF.

The CDR3 DNA reads TGTGCCATCAATTTACAGGAAGGGATGGCGCAGTATTTT. It translates to CAINLQEGMAQYF. The rearrangement links TRBV10-3 to TRBJ2-3; perhaps TRBD1 as D (5 bases). The CDR3 totals 13 residues. Trimming removed 7 bases at V and 10 bases at J, with 18 bases between. The V gene's germline CDR1 is ENHRY and CDR2 SYGVKD.

The rearrangement links TRBV6-4 to TRBJ1-2, with unresolved D. Per the germline V gene, CDR1 is MRHNA and CDR2 is SNTAGT. CDR3 length equals 9 residues. V was clipped by 11 bases and J by 8 bases, with 9 bases between them. CDR3 amino acids: CARRGGYTF. The CDR3 DNA reads as TGTGCCCGGCGGGGAGGCTACACCTTC.

V usage is TRBV4-1 and J usage is TRBJ2-1; 7 bases agree with TRBD2. The CDR3 spans 16 residues. The V gene's germline CDR1 is MGHRA and CDR2 YSYEKL. The J segment lost 4 bases and the V segment lost 1 base, leaving 7 bases of the junction unmatched. For the CDR3, the DNA is TGCGCCAGCAGCCAAGGTCTAGCGGAACTTTACAATGAGCAGTTCTTC. The encoded protein is CASSQGLAELYNEQFF.

This clonotype turned up a few times. The V call is TRBV6-1, the J call TRBJ1-4; D not resolved. Germline CDR1 MNHNS, CDR2 SASEGT. The V end lost 8 bases, the J end lost 6 bases, and 16 bases lay between the germline ends. CDR3 length: 14 amino acids. The CDR3: CASSRGTKDEKLFF. For the CDR3, the DNA is TGTGCCAGCTCCCGGGGAACGAAGGATGAAAAACTGTTTTTT.

CDR3 sequence reads: CASTSKGPVGEQFF. CDR3 DNA sequence: TGTGCCAGCACGTCGAAGGGGCCCGTCGGTGAGCAGTTCTTC. The chain recombines TRBV25-1 with TRBJ2-1, with D perhaps TRBD1 (5 bases). In germline, CDR1 is MGHDK, CDR2 SYGVNS. CDR3 length: 14 residues. Deletions cut 7 bases from V and 9 bases from J, with 19 bases between. Using reference TRBV25-1 and TRBJ2-1 for the parts outside the CDR3, the full variable domain is EADIYQTPRYLVIGTGKKITLECSQTMGHDKMYWYQQDPGMELHLIHYSYGVNSTEKGDLSSESTVSRIRTEHFPLTLESARPSHTSQYLCASTSKGPVGEQFFGPGTRLTVL.

J is TRBJ2-2 and V is TRBV10-3, with D perhaps TRBD1 (5 bases). The CDR3 totals 14 residues. V was cut by 6 bases and J by 6 bases, with 14 bases left in between. Germline loops: CDR1 ENHRY, CDR2 SYGVKD. The CDR3 DNA follows: TGTGCCATCAGAGTGCTAGAAGGGGCCGGGGAGCTGTTTTTT. Translation gives CAIRVLEGAGELFF.

The genes are TRBV28 and TRBJ2-2; 8 bases fit TRBD1. The CDR3 totals 18 residues. With V trimmed by 1 base and J by 4 bases, 11 bases remained unmatched. Germline V gene lookup returns CDR1 MDHEN and CDR2 SYDVKM. Written as DNA, the CDR3 is TGTGCCAGCAGTTTATCCGGGACAGGAAAATCCCTCACCGGGGAGCTGTTTTTT. The encoded protein is CASSLSGTGKSLTGELFF.

This clonotype has just a few counts. This rearrangement joins TRBV5-8 to TRBJ2-7; TRBD2 matches at 7 bases. The CDR3 length is 13 residues. From germline, CDR1 is SGHTS and CDR2 YDEGEE. The V segment lost 1 base and the J segment 5 bases; nucleotides outside the gene matches: 3. In DNA, the CDR3 is TGTGCCAGCAGCTTGATGGGAGGGAACGAGCAGTACGTC. Translation gives CASSLMGGNEQYV.

The table lists this clonotype with a few counts. The chain uses TRBV12-3 or TRBV12-4 and TRBJ2-3; TRBD2 is a possible D gene (5 bases). The CDR3 loop spans 14 amino acids. V shed 8 bases and J shed 0 bases, with 12 bases lying between them. In DNA, the CDR3 is TGTGCCAGCGGAGTAGACTATAGCACAGATACGCAGTATTTT. Amino acids: CASGVDYSTDTQYF.

This clonotype has more than one count but fewer than ten. The chain carries TRBV28 and TRBJ2-3, with D possibly being TRBD2 (6 bases). CDR3 length: 16 amino acids. CDR1 is MDHEN and CDR2 is SYDVKM in the germline V gene. Trimming took 1 base from V and 0 from J, leaving 11 bases between them. The CDR3 sequence: CASSLSGAGSTDTQYF. The DNA of the CDR3 is TGTGCCAGCAGTTTATCGGGAGCTGGGAGCACAGATACGCAGTATTTT. The full variable domain, rest sourced from reference TRBV28 and TRBJ2-3, is DVKVTQSSRYLVKRTGEKVFLECVQDMDHENMFWYRQDPGLGLRLIYFSYDVKMKEKGDIPEGYSVSREKKERFSLILESASTNQTSMYLCASSLSGAGSTDTQYFGPGTRLTVL.

This clonotype was observed a few times. This chain uses TRBV20-1 with TRBJ2-7, with 8 nucleotides matching TRBD2. With V trimmed by 6 bases and J by 3 bases, 4 bases remained unmatched. The CDR3 loop spans 12 amino acids. Germline V CDR1 and CDR2: DFQATT, SNEGSKA (reference sequence). CDR3 sequence reads: CSAPSGLYEQYF. The CDR3 coding sequence is TGCAGTGCCCCTAGCGGGCTCTACGAGCAGTACTTC.

The chain couples TRBV29-1 to TRBJ2-7, with D perhaps TRBD1 (6 bases). The V gene lost 6 bases and the J gene lost 1 base, with 16 bases spanning the gap. Germline assignment: CDR1 SQVTM and CDR2 ANQGSEA. The CDR3 consists of 14 residues. CDR3: CSVSDRTVSYEQYF. DNA of the CDR3: TGCAGCGTGAGCGACAGGACGGTGTCCTACGAGCAGTACTTC.

The J gene is TRBJ2-1, the V gene TRBV20-1, with TRBD1 matching 9 bases. The J segment lost 6 bases and the V segment lost 6 bases, leaving 3 bases of the junction unmatched. Germline V lookup: CDR1 DFQATT, CDR2 SNEGSKA (reference sequence). The CDR3 spans 12 residues. The CDR3 DNA is TGCAGTGCACGGACAGGGGCCAATGAGCAGTTCTTC. It is translated as CSARTGANEQFF.

This clonotype was seen many times. The CDR3 DNA follows: TGTGCCAGCAGCTGGACAGGGGGCAAGAGCGAGCAGTACTTC. Its protein product is CASSWTGGKSEQYF. V and J are TRBV12-3 or TRBV12-4 and TRBJ2-7; TRBD1 matches 11 bases. CDR3 length: 14 residues. V shed 6 bases, J shed 6 bases, and the junction held 7 bases outside the gene matches.

This clonotype was observed a handful of times. The chain employs TRBV7-9 and TRBJ2-1; D is possibly TRBD1 (6 bases). V lost 6 bases and J lost 6, with 15 bases in between. This CDR3 comprises 14 residues. CDR1 is SEHNR, CDR2 FQNEAQ, per germline (reference sequence). CDR3 DNA: TGTGCCAGCAGACACCACATACAGGGCAATGAGCAGTTCTTC. The encoded protein is CASRHHIQGNEQFF. Filled out from reference TRBV7-9 and TRBJ2-1, the complete variable domain reads DTGVSQNPRHKITKRGQNVTFRCDPISEHNRLYWYRQTLGQGPEFLTYFQNEAQLEKSRLLSDRFSAERPKGSFSTLEIQRTEQGDSAMYLCASRHHIQGNEQFFGPGTRLTVL.